This TCR beta chain was sequenced for a study of T cell changes during pregnancy in multiple sclerosis. In germline, CDR1 is SNHLY, CDR2 FYNNEI. V lost 3 bases and J lost 2; bases outside the gene matches: 5. This CDR3 contains 16 residues. Sequencing used immunoSEQ multiplex PCR; TCRdb keeps in-frame clones, though not all of them. This table holds around 26,000 clones, roughly 89% found once. The sequencing here drew on CD4+ T cells from peripheral blood mononuclear cells, taken in the first trimester of pregnancy. The chain employs TRBV2 and TRBJ2-4; TRBD2 matches at 9 bases. This receptor was obtained from a female donor in good health, enrolled as a control in a pregnancy study. CDR3 in DNA: TGTGCCAGCAGTGAGGGGCTAGCGGGGTCCAAAAACATTCAGTACTTC. This gives the protein CASSEGLAGSKNIQYF.